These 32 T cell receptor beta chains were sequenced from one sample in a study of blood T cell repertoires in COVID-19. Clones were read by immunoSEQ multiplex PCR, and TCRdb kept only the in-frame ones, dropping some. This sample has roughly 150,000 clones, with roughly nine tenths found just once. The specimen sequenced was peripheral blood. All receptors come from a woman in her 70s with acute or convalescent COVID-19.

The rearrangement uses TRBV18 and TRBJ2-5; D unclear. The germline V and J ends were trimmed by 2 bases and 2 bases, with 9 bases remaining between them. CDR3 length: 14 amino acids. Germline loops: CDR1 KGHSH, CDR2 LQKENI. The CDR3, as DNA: TGTGCCAGCTCACCAGTTGGCAAACAAGAGACCCAGTACTTC. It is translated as CASSPVGKQETQYF.

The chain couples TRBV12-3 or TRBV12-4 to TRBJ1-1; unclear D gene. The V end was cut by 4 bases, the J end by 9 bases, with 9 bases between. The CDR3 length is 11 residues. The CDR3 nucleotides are TGTGCCAGCAGTTCGGGAGAGAAAGCTTTCTTT. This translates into CASSSGEKAFF.

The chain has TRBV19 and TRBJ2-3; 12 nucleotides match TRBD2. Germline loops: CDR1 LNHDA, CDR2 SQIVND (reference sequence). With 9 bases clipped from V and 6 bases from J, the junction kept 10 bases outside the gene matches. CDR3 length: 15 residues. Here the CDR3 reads CASQTSGGSMDTQYF. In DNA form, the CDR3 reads TGTGCCAGCCAAACTAGCGGGGGGAGTATGGATACGCAGTATTTT. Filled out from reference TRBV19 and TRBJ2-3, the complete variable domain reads DGGITQSPKYLFRKEGQNVTLSCEQNLNHDAMYWYRQDPGQGLRLIYYSQIVNDFQKGDIAEGYSVSREKKESFPLTVTSAQKNPTAFYLCASQTSGGSMDTQYFGPGTRLTVL.

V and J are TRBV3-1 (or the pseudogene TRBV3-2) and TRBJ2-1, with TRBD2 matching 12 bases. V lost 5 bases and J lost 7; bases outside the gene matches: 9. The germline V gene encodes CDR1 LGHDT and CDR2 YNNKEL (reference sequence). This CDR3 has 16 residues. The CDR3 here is CASSGRLAGAENEQFF. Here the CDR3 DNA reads TGTGCCAGCAGCGGAAGACTAGCGGGGGCTGAAAATGAGCAGTTCTTC.

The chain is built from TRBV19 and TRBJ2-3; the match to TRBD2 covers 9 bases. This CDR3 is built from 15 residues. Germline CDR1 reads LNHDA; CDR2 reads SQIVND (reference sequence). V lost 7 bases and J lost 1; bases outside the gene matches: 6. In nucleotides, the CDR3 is TGTGCCAGTACTCCTAGCGGGACGGGCACAGATACGCAGTATTTT. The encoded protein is CASTPSGTGTDTQYF.

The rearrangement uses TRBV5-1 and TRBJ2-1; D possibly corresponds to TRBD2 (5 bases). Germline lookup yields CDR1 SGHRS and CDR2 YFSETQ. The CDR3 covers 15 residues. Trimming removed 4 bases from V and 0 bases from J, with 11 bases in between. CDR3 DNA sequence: TGCGCCAGCAGCATACGGGAACACTCCTACAATGAGCAGTTCTTC. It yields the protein CASSIREHSYNEQFF.

This CDR3 is CASRGDSRGHYGYTF. In DNA form, the CDR3 reads TGTGCCAGCCGGGGGGACTCCAGGGGGCACTATGGCTACACCTTC. The chain carries TRBV28 and TRBJ1-2; 8 bases line up with TRBD1. CDR1 MDHEN and CDR2 SYDVKM come from the germline V gene. Trimming at V came to 8 bases and at J to 3 bases, leaving 11 bases not matched to a gene. CDR3 length: 15 residues.

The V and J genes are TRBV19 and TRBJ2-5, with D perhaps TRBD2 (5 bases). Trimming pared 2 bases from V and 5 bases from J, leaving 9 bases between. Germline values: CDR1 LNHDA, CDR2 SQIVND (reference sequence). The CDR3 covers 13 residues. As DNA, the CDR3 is TGTGCCAGTAGTATATTACGGGGTGAGACCCAGTACTTC. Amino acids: CASSILRGETQYF.

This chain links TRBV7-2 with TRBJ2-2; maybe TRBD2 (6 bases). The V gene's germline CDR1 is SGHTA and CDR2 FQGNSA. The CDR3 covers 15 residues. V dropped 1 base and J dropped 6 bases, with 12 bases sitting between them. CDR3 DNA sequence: TGTGCCAGCAGCTTAGAAGGCGGGGTACCCGGGGAGCTGTTTTTT. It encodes CASSLEGGVPGELFF.

This CDR3 reads CASSYSGLAGVRLQFF. CDR3 DNA sequence: TGTGCCAGCAGTTACTCGGGACTAGCGGGAGTCCGGCTCCAGTTCTTC. The chain recombines TRBV6-5 with TRBJ2-1; 14 nucleotides agree with TRBD2. The CDR3 contains 16 residues. Germline CDR1 is MNHEY and CDR2 is SVGAGI. The V and J ends lost 0 bases and 13 bases, in that order; junction bases with no gene match: 8.

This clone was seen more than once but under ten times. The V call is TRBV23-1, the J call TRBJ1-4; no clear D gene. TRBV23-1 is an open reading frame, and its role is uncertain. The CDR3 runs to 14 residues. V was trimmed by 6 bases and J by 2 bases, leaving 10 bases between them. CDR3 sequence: CASRCRWTNEKLFF. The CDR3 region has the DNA TGCGCCAGCAGATGCAGGTGGACTAATGAAAAACTGTTTTTT.

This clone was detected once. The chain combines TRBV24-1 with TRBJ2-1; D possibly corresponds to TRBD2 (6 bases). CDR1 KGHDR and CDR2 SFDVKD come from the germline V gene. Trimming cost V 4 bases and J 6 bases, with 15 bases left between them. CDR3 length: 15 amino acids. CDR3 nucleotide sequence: TGTGCCACCAGTGACTCCCGGGCCGGGGGCAATGAGCAGTTCTTC. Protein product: CATSDSRAGGNEQFF.

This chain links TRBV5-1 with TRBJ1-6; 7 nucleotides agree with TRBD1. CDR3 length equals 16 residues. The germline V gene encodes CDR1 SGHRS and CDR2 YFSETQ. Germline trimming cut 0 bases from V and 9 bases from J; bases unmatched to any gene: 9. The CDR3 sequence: CASSLASTGTASPLHF. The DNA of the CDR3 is TGCGCCAGCAGCTTGGCTTCGACAGGGACTGCTTCACCCCTCCACTTT.

The CDR3 sequence: CASSLGSRGLGTGELFF. CDR3 DNA: TGTGCCAGCAGCCTCGGCAGCCGGGGATTGGGCACCGGGGAGCTGTTTTTT. V gene TRBV7-9 combines with J gene TRBJ2-2; tentatively, D is TRBD2 (5 bases). CDR3 size: 17 residues. V was shortened by 5 bases and J by 4 bases, with 20 bases between the two germline ends. Per the germline V gene, CDR1 is SEHNR and CDR2 is FQNEAQ (reference sequence).

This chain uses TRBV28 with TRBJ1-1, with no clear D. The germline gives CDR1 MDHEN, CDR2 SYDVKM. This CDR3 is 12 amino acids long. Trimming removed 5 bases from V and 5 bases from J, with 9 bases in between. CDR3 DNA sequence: TGTGCCAGCAGTCCTAGCAAAACTGAAGCTTTCTTT. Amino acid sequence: CASSPSKTEAFF.

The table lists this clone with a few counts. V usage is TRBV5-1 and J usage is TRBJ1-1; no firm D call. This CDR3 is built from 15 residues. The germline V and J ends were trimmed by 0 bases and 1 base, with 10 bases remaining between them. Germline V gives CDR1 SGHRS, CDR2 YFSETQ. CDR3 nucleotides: TGCGCCAGCAGCTTGGCCGCGGTCGCGAACACTGAAGCTTTCTTT. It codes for CASSLAAVANTEAFF. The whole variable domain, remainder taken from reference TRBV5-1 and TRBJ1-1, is KAGVTQTPRYLIKTRGQQVTLSCSPISGHRSVSWYQQTPGQGLQFLFEYFSETQRNKGNFPGRFSGRQFSNSRSEMNVSTLELGDSALYLCASSLAAVANTEAFFGQGTRLTVV.

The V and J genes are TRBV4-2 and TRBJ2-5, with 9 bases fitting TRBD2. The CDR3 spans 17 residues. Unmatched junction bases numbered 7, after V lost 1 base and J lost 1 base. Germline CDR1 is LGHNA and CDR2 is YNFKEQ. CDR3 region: CASSQGLAEWLQETQYF. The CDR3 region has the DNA TGTGCCAGCAGCCAAGGACTAGCGGAGTGGCTCCAAGAGACCCAGTACTTC.

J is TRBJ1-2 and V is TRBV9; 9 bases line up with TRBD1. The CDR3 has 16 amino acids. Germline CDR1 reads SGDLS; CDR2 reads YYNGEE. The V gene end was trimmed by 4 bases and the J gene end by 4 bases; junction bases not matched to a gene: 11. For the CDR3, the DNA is TGTGCCAGCAGCACACGATCCGGGACAGGGCCCTATGGCTACACCTTC. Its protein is CASSTRSGTGPYGYTF. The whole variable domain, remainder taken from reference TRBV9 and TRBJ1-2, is DSGVTQTPKHLITATGQRVTLRCSPRSGDLSVYWYQQSLDQGLQFLIQYYNGEERAKGNILERFSAQQFPDLHSELNLSSLELGDSALYFCASSTRSGTGPYGYTFGSGTRLTVV.

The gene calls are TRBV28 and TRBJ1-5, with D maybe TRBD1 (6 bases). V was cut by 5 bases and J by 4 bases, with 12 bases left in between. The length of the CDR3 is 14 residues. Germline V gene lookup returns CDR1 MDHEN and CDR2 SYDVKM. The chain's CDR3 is CASSLLQGNQPQHF. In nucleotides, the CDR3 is TGTGCCAGCAGTCTTCTACAGGGTAATCAGCCCCAGCATTTT.

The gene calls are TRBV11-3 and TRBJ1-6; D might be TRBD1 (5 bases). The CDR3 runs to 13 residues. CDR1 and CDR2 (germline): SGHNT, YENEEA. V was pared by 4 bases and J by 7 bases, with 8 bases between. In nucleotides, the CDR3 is TGTGCCAGCAGCTCCGACAGAAATTCACCCCTCCACTTT. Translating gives CASSSDRNSPLHF.

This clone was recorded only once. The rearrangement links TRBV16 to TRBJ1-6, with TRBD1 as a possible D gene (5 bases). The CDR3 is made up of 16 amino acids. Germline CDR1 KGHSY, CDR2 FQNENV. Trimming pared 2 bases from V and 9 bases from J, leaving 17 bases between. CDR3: CASSQRGRTPGSPLHF. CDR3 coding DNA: TGTGCCAGCAGCCAAAGGGGCCGGACCCCGGGTTCACCCCTCCACTTT.

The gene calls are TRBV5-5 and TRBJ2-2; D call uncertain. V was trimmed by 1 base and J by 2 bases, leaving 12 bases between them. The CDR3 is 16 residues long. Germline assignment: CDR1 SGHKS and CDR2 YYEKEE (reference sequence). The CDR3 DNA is TGTGCCAGCAGCTTGTTCTGGGCAATTAACACCGGGGAGCTGTTTTTT. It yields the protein CASSLFWAINTGELFF.

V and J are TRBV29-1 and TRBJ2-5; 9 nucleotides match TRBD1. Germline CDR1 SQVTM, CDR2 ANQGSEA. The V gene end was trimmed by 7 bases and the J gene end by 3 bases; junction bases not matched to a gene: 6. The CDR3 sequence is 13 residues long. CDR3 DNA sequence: TGCAGCGACCGGGACAGGGCGAAAGAGACCCAGTACTTC. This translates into CSDRDRAKETQYF.

In DNA, the CDR3 is TGCAGTGCTAGTAACACTAAGCGGGGGACGACAGATACGCAGTATTTT. Translation: CSASNTKRGTTDTQYF. The V and J genes are TRBV20-1 and TRBJ2-3, with 8 bases that match TRBD2. CDR1 and CDR2 from the germline V gene are DFQATT and SNEGSKA (reference sequence). The CDR3 has 16 amino acids. V lost 3 bases and J lost 3; bases outside the gene matches: 11.

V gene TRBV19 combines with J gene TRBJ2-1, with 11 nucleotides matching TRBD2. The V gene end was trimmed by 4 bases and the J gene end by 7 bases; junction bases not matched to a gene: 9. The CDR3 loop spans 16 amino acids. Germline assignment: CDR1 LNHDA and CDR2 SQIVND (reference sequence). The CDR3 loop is CASSTSSGGAANEQFF. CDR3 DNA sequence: TGTGCCAGTAGTACAAGTAGCGGGGGGGCCGCGAATGAGCAGTTCTTC.

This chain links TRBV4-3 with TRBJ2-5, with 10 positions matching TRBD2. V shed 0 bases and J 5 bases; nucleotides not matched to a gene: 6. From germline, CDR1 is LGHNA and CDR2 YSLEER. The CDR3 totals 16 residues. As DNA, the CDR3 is TGCGCCAGCAGCCAAGAAAGCGGGGGGGCCTTTGAGACCCAGTACTTC. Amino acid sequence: CASSQESGGAFETQYF.

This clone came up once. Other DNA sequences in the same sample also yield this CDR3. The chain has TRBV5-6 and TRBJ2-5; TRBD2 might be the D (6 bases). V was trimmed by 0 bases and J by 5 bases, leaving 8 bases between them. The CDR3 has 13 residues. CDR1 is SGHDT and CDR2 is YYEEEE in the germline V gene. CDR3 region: CASSLVGGETQYF. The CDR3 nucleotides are TGTGCCAGCAGCTTGGTTGGGGGGGAGACCCAGTACTTC. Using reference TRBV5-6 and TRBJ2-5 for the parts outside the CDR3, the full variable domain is DAGVTQSPTHLIKTRGQQVTLRCSPKSGHDTVSWYQQALGQGPQFIFQYYEEEERQRGNFPDRFSGHQFPNYSSELNVNALLLGDSALYLCASSLVGGETQYFGPGTRLLVL.

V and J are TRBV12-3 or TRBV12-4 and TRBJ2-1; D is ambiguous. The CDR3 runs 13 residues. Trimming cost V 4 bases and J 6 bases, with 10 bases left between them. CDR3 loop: CASSYLATNEQFF. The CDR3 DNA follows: TGTGCCAGCAGTTACTTAGCAACCAATGAGCAGTTCTTC.

The CDR3 DNA sequence: TGTGCCAGCAGCGTAGCTGGGACAGGGATGGGCAATGAGCAGTTCTTC. Its translation: CASSVAGTGMGNEQFF. This chain connects TRBV9 to TRBJ2-1; 9 nucleotides match TRBD1. The CDR3 extends over 16 amino acids. J was trimmed by 6 bases and V by 0 bases; bases with no gene match: 7. Germline CDR1 is SGDLS and CDR2 is YYNGEE.

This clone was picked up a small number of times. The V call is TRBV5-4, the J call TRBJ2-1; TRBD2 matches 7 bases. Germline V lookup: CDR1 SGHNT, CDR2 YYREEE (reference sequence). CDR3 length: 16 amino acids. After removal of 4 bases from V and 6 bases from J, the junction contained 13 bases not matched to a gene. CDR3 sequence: CASSPPGRDDRNEQFF. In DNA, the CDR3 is TGTGCCAGCAGCCCGCCGGGGAGGGACGATCGCAATGAGCAGTTCTTC. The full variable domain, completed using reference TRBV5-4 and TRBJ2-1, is ETGVTQSPTHLIKTRGQQVTLRCSSQSGHNTVSWYQQALGQGPQFIFQYYREEENGRGNFPPRFSGLQFPNYSSELNVNALELDDSALYLCASSPPGRDDRNEQFFGPGTRLTVL.

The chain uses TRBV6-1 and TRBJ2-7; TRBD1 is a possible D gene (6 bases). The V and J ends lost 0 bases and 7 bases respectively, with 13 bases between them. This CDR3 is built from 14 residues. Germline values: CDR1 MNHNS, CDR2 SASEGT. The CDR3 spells CASSEARQVREQYF. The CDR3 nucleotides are TGTGCCAGCAGTGAAGCCCGACAGGTCAGGGAGCAGTACTTC.

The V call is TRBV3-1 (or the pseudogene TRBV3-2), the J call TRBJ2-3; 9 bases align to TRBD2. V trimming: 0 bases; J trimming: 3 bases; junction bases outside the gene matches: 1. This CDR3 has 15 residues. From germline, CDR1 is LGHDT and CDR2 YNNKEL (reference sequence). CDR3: CASSQEGLATDTQYF. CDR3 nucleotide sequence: TGTGCCAGCAGCCAAGAGGGACTAGCTACAGATACGCAGTATTTT.